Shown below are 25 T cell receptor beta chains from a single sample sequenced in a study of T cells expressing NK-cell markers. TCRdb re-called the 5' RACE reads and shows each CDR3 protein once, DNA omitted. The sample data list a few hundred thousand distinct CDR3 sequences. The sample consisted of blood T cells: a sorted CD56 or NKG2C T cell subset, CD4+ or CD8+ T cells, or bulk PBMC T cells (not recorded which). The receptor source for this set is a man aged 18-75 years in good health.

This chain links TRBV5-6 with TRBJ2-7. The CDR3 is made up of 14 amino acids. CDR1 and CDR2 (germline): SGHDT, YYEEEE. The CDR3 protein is CASSFRLYSDEQYF.

The CDR3 loop is CASSLDGSGWQQPQHF. The V call is TRBV7-2, the J call TRBJ1-5; as DNA is missing, the TRBD1 call by TCRdb cannot be tested. CDR1 and CDR2 from the germline V gene are SGHTA and FQGNSA. There are 16 residues in the CDR3.

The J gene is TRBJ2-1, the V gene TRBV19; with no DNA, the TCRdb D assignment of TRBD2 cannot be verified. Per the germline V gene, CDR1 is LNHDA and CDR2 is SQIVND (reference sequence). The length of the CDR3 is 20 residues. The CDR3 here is CASSIAPGLAGVFSYNEQFF.

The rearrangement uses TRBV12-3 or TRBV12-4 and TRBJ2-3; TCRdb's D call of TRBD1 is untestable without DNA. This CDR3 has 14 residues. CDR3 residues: CASRTGLGADTQYF.

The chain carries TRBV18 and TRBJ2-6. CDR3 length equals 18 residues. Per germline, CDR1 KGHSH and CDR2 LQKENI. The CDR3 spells CASSPIYGKNSGANVLTF.

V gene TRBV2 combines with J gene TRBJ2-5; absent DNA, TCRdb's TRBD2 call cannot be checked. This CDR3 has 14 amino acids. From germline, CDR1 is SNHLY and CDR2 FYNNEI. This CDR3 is CASTARAAQETQYF.

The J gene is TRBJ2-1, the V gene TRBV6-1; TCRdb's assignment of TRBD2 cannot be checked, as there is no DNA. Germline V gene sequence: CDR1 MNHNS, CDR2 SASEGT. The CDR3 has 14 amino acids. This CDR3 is CASSKTRGLNEQFF.

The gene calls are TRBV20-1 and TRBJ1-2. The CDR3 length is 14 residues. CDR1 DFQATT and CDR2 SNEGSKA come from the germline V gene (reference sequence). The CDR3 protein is CSASVGSGATGYTF.

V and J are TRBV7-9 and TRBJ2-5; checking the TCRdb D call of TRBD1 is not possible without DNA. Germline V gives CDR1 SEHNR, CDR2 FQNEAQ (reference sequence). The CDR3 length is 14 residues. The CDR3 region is CASSLSQGGETQYF.

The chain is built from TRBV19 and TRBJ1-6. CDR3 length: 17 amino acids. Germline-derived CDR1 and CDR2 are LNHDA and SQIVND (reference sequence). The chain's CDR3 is CASSRTQDYSYNSPLHF.

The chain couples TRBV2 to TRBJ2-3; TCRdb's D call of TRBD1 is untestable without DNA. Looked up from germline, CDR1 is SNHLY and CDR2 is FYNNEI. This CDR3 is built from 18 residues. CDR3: CASQPGPIIRVSEDTQYF.

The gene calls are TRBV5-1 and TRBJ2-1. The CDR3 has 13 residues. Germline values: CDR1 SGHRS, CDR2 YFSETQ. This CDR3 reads CATSYGAHNEQFF.

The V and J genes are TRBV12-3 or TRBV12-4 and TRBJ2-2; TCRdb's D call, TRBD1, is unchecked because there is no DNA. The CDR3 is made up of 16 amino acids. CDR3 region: CASSVTNRPGTGELFF.

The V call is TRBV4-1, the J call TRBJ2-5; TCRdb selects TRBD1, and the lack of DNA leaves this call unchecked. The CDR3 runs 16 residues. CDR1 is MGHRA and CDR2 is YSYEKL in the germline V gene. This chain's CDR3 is CASSLGLRQAYQTQYF.

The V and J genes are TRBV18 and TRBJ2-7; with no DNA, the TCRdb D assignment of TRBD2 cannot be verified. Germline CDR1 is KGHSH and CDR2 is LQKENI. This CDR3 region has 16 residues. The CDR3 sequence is CASSPLYSGEAYEQYF.

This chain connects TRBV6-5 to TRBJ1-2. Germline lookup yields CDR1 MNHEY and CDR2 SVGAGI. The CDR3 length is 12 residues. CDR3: CASRRINYGYTF.

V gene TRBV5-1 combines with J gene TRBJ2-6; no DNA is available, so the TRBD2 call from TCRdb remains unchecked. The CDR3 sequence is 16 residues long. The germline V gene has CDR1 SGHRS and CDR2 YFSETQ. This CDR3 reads CASSPRGVSGANVLTF.

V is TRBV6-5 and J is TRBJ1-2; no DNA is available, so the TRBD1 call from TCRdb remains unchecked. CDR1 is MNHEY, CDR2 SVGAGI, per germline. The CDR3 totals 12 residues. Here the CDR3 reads CASKRGDYGYTF.

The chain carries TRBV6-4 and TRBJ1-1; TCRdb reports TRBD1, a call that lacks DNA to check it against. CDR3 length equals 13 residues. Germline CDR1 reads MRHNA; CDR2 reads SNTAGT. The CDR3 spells CASSDSIQGKAFF.

The CDR3: CASRPLAGGGTDTQYF. The chain employs TRBV12-3 or TRBV12-4 and TRBJ2-3; TCRdb's D call of TRBD2 is untestable without DNA. This CDR3 spans 16 amino acids.

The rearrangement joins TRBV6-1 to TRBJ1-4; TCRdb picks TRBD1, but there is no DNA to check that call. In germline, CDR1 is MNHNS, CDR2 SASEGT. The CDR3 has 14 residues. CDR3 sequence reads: CASRGQGEVEKLFF.

The CDR3 region is CASSSIDSNQPQHF. V gene TRBV11-2 combines with J gene TRBJ1-5. This CDR3 region has 14 residues. Per germline, CDR1 SGHAT and CDR2 FQNNGV.

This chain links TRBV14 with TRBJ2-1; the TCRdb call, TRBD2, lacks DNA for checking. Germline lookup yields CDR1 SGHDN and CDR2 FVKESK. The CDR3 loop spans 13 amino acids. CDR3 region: CASSSFLAREQFF.

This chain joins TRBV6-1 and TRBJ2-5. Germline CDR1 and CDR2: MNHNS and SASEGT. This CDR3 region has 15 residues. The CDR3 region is CASSPPKAKGGTQYF.

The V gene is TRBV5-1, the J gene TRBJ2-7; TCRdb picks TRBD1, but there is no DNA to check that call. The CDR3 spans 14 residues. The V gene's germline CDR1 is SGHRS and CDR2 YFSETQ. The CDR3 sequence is CASSLGQGIDEQYF.